The clone carrying this T cell receptor beta chain was observed once. Its antigen is still unknown. These data are taken from a study of shared clonotypes between healthy human individuals. Overall study: Used for every donor were three CD4 naive, three CD4 memory, two CD8 naive and one CD8 memory plate. Overall study findings and caveats: Clonotype sharing among donors was thought likely to change with sequencing depth. When naive CD4 clonotypes were compared across four donors, 4% to 6.5% were shared.

V lost 2 bases and J 4 bases, leaving 9 bases between the germline ends. Germline V lookup: CDR1 SGDLS, CDR2 YYNGEE. This CDR3 is built from 13 residues. Sorted subsets were amplified in replicate PCRs using around 200 ng DNA, tens of thousands of T cell genomes. Only in-frame clones appear in the TCRdb table, and some are missing; sequencing was by immunoSEQ multiplex PCR. Found here are millions of clones, just over 90% of them singletons; the top ten hold 0.35% to 0.5%. The clonotype originates from a man younger than 35 in good health. Some clones in this sample may be carry-over from other donors' samples. The sequenced sample consisted of naive CD4+ T cells from PBMCs. Subset: CD45RA+ positively selected. The rearrangement uses TRBV9 and TRBJ1-1; D gene uncertain. In DNA, the CDR3 is TGTGCCAGCAGCGTTATTCGAGGCACTGAAGCTTTCTTT. Its protein product is CASSVIRGTEAFF.